What follows are 20 T cell receptor beta chains derived from one specimen sequenced in a study of neurological immune-mediated disorders. Time point specified: longitudinal time-point 1 (baseline). Using its own MiXCR run on the 5' RACE reads, TCRdb lists one record per CDR3 protein. The sample contains roughly 75,000 distinct CDR3 sequences, roughly 13% of which appear only once. The sample was PBMCs. These receptors all come from a female donor with HTLV-1-associated myelopathy (HAM/TSP).

This clonotype has at least ten counts. The chain is built from TRBV4-1 and TRBJ2-1; possibly TRBD1 for D (6 bases). CDR3 length equals 13 residues. Germline CDR1 reads MGHRA; CDR2 reads YSYEKL. The V end was cut by 5 bases, the J end by 4 bases, with 9 bases between. DNA of the CDR3: TGCGCCAGCAGCAAAGGGGGTTACAATGAGCAGTTCTTC. Translated: CASSKGGYNEQFF.

The chain has TRBV28 and TRBJ2-7; D gene uncertain. CDR3 length: 11 residues. V shed 1 base and J shed 10 bases, with 8 bases lying between them. Germline values: CDR1 MDHEN, CDR2 SYDVKM. As DNA, the CDR3 is TGTGCCAGCAGTTTATTTCTCGATCAGTACTTC. Protein product: CASSLFLDQYF.

This clonotype was detected many times. The DNA is omitted, as the CDR3 cannot be located on it reliably, and the CDR3 follows TCRdb's listing. The chain recombines TRBV24-1 with TRBJ2-2; TRBD1 is taken as the D call from the table, unchecked against the DNA. The germline gives CDR1 KGHDR, CDR2 SFDVKD. Ends included, the CDR3 has 14 residues. CDR3 amino acids: CATSVPGGTGELFF.

This clonotype was seen more than once but under ten times. This chain joins TRBV14 and TRBJ1-1; D is undetermined. Germline CDR1 is SGHDN and CDR2 is FVKESK. Trimming shortened V by 0 bases and J by 4 bases, and 9 bases separated the two germline ends. The CDR3 covers 14 residues. The DNA of the CDR3 is TGTGCCAGCAGCCAAGAGGTAGGATTCACTGAAGCTTTCTTT. Translating it yields CASSQEVGFTEAFF.

This clonotype was recorded many times. The J gene is TRBJ2-3, the V gene TRBV6-5; a possible D gene is TRBD2 (6 bases). CDR1 and CDR2 (germline): MNHEY, SVGAGI. Trimming pared 0 bases from V and 2 bases from J, leaving 9 bases between. The CDR3 contains 15 residues. The DNA of the CDR3 is TGTGCCAGCAGTTACTCGCGCGGGGCCACAGATACGCAGTATTTT. Translated: CASSYSRGATDTQYF.

This clonotype was seen many times. The chain has TRBV7-8 and TRBJ2-1, with TRBD1 as a possible D gene (5 bases). The germline V and J ends were trimmed by 2 bases and 6 bases, with 14 bases remaining between them. Germline V gene data show CDR1 as SGHVS and CDR2 as FQNEAQ. This CDR3 spans 15 amino acids. Here the CDR3 DNA reads TGTGCCAGCAGCTTACCGGGTTCAGGGATCAATGAGCAGTTCTTC. Protein sequence: CASSLPGSGINEQFF.

At least ten counts were recorded for this clonotype. The chain couples TRBV5-1 to TRBJ1-6; a weak D match, TRBD1 (6 bases). Between the trimmed V and J ends, which lost 0 bases and 7 bases, there was a span of 11 bases. The CDR3 is made up of 15 amino acids. Germline lookup yields CDR1 SGHRS and CDR2 YFSETQ. CDR3 DNA sequence: TGCGCCAGCAGCTTGGTTCAGGGGACGAATTCACCCCTCCACTTT. Translation gives CASSLVQGTNSPLHF. The full variable domain, rest sourced from reference TRBV5-1 and TRBJ1-6, is KAGVTQTPRYLIKTRGQQVTLSCSPISGHRSVSWYQQTPGQGLQFLFEYFSETQRNKGNFPGRFSGRQFSNSRSEMNVSTLELGDSALYLCASSLVQGTNSPLHFGNGTRLTVT.

This clonotype was seen many times. The genes are TRBV10-3 and TRBJ2-1, with 8 positions matching TRBD2. The germline CDR1 and CDR2 sequences are ENHRY and SYGVKD. V lost 6 bases and J lost 3; bases outside the gene matches: 13. This CDR3 comprises 17 residues. CDR3 sequence (DNA): TGTGCCATCAGCCCTTTAGGACCAGCGGGGGTCTACAATGAGCAGTTCTTC. Amino acid sequence: CAISPLGPAGVYNEQFF.

With regard to this clonotype: Given a much more abundant clone one base away, this may be a read error. The gene calls are TRBV7-9 and TRBJ1-2; D is perhaps TRBD1 (6 bases). The CDR3 is 15 amino acids. Germline loops: CDR1 SEHNR, CDR2 FQNEAQ (reference sequence). CDR3 protein: CASSLQGGGSYGCTF. The CDR3, as DNA: TGTGCCAGCAGCCTACAGGGAGGGGGTAGCTATGGCTGCACCTTC. Full variable domain (missing parts from reference TRBV7-9 and TRBJ1-2): DTGVSQNPRHKITKRGQNVTFRCDPISEHNRLYWYRQTLGQGPEFLTYFQNEAQLEKSRLLSDRFSAERPKGSFSTLEIQRTEQGDSAMYLCASSLQGGGSYGCTFGSGTRLTVV.

The gene calls are TRBV28 and TRBJ2-7, with D tentatively TRBD1 (7 bases). The germline V gene has CDR1 MDHEN and CDR2 SYDVKM. There are 13 residues in the CDR3. V was clipped by 5 bases and J by 4 bases, with 12 bases between them. CDR3 sequence: CASSLRGRYEQYF. CDR3 nucleotide sequence: TGTGCCAGCAGTCTCAGGGGGAGGTACGAGCAGTACTTC.

This clonotype was seen ten or more times. The CDR3, as DNA: TGTGCCAGCAGTTCTAGGACGGGCTCGCGAGATGGCTACACCTTC. Protein: CASSSRTGSRDGYTF. This sequence joins TRBV12-3 or TRBV12-4 and TRBJ1-2; D is ambiguous. The V and J ends lost 4 bases and 6 bases respectively, with 18 bases between them. The CDR3 length is 15 residues.

Ten or more counts support this clonotype. J is TRBJ2-3 and V is TRBV2, with 9 bases fitting TRBD2. With 7 bases clipped from V and 1 base from J, the junction kept 6 bases outside the gene matches. Germline CDR1 and CDR2: SNHLY and FYNNEI. This CDR3 comprises 15 residues. The CDR3 nucleotides are TGTGCCAGCAAGTTGGGCGGGGGGGGCACAGATACGCAGTATTTT. Its protein product is CASKLGGGGTDTQYF.

This clonotype has at least ten counts. J is TRBJ2-3 and V is TRBV20-1, with TRBD2 matching over 7 bases. Germline assignment: CDR1 DFQATT and CDR2 SNEGSKA (reference sequence). This CDR3 is built from 16 residues. V trimming: 0 bases; J trimming: 2 bases; junction bases outside the gene matches: 8. The CDR3 loop reads CSARDRRGTNTDTQYF. In DNA, the CDR3 is TGCAGTGCTAGAGATAGGCGGGGGACTAACACAGATACGCAGTATTTT.

At least ten counts were recorded for this clonotype. The chain links TRBV6-6 to TRBJ1-2; D is undetermined. The CDR3 is made up of 12 amino acids. The V gene lost 4 bases and the J gene lost 8 bases, with 11 bases spanning the gap. CDR1 MNHNY and CDR2 SVGAGI come from the germline V gene (reference sequence). Here the CDR3 reads CASSFEEWGYTF. In DNA form, the CDR3 reads TGTGCCAGCAGTTTTGAGGAATGGGGCTACACCTTC.

The sample holds many counts of this clonotype. This rearrangement joins TRBV5-1 to TRBJ2-1, with D hard to call. V dropped 2 bases and J dropped 5 bases, with 8 bases sitting between them. Germline V gene lookup returns CDR1 SGHRS and CDR2 YFSETQ. The CDR3 is made up of 13 amino acids. CDR3 residues: CASSFDGDNEQFF. In DNA, the CDR3 is TGCGCCAGCAGCTTTGACGGAGACAATGAGCAGTTCTTC.

This clonotype was seen ten or more times. The chain joins TRBV11-2 to TRBJ2-1, with D possibly called TRBD1 or TRBD2 (5 bases each). Looked up from germline, CDR1 is SGHAT and CDR2 is FQNNGV. The V gene lost 5 bases and the J gene lost 6 bases, with 17 bases spanning the gap. The CDR3 loop spans 15 amino acids. The DNA for the CDR3 is TGTGCCAGCAGCGAACGGGGCAGGGTCGTCAATGAGCAGTTCTTC. It specifies CASSERGRVVNEQFF. Full variable domain (rest looked up from reference TRBV11-2 and TRBJ2-1): EAGVAQSPRYKIIEKRQSVAFWCNPISGHATLYWYQQILGQGPKLLIQFQNNGVVDDSQLPKDRFSAERLKGVDSTLKIQPAKLEDSAVYLCASSERGRVVNEQFFGPGTRLTVL.

Only a few counts were recorded for this clonotype. The chain couples TRBV27 to TRBJ2-2, with D perhaps TRBD2 (5 bases). Germline CDR1 is MNHEY and CDR2 is SMNVEV (reference sequence). V was trimmed by 4 bases and J by 3 bases, leaving 12 bases between them. The CDR3 is 15 amino acids. The CDR3 DNA reads TGTGCCAGCAGTTCCAGAGGGTGGGACACCGGGGAGCTGTTTTTT. Its translation: CASSSRGWDTGELFF.

This clonotype has a handful of counts. The chain combines TRBV28 with TRBJ2-7, with D perhaps TRBD2 (6 bases). Trimming took 5 bases from V and 2 from J, leaving 13 bases between them. The CDR3 spans 14 residues. Germline V gene sequence: CDR1 MDHEN, CDR2 SYDVKM. The CDR3 loop reads CASSITGTPYEQYF. The CDR3 coding sequence is TGTGCCAGCAGTATAACCGGGACTCCCTACGAGCAGTACTTC.

At least ten counts were recorded for this clonotype. The junction departs from the called germline gene at one end, perhaps through a read error. The rearrangement uses TRBV15 and TRBJ2-1, with a tentative D call TRBD1 (5 bases). This CDR3 is 15 amino acids long. Germline V gives CDR1 LNHNV, CDR2 YYDKDF (reference sequence). CDR3 region: CATSRDWGRYNEQFF. In DNA form, the CDR3 reads TGTGCTACCAGCAGAGATTGGGGCAGGTACAATGAGCAGTTCTTC. Using reference TRBV15 and TRBJ2-1 for the parts outside the CDR3, the full variable domain is DAMVIQNPRYQVTQFGKPVTLSCSQTLNHNVMYWYQQKSSQAPKLLFHYYDKDFNNEADTPDNFQSRRPNTSFCFLDIRSPGLGDTAMYLCATSRDWGRYNEQFFGPGTRLTVL.

This clonotype appeared many times. This may come from a read error, since a much larger clone is one base off. The genes are TRBV5-1 and TRBJ2-7; D is unresolved. Germline CDR1 and CDR2: SGHRS and YFSETQ. The CDR3 is made up of 11 amino acids. V dropped 4 bases and J dropped 7 bases, with 9 bases sitting between them. The CDR3 DNA reads TGCGCCAGCAGCGTGGAAGGGGAGCAGTACTTC. It specifies CASSVEGEQYF.